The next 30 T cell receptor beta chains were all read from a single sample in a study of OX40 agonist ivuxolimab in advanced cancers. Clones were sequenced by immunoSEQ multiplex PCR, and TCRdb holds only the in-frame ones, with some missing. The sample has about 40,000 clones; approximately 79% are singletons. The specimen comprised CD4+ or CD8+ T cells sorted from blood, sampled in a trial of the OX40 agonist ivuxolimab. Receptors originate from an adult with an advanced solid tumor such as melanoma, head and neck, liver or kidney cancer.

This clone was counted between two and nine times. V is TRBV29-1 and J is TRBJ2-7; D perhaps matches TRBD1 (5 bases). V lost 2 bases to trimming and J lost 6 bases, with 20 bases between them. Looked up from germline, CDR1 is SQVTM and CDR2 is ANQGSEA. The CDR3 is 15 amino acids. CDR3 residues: CSVERRQGRSSEQYF. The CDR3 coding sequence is TGCAGCGTTGAAAGACGGCAGGGAAGATCGTCCGAGCAGTACTTC.

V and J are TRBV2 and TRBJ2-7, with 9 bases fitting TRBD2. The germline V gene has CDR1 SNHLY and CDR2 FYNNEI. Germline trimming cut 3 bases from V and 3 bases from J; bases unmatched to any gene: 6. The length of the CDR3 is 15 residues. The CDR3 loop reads CASSDETSGYYEQYF. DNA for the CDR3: TGTGCCAGCAGTGATGAGACTAGCGGTTACTACGAGCAGTACTTC.

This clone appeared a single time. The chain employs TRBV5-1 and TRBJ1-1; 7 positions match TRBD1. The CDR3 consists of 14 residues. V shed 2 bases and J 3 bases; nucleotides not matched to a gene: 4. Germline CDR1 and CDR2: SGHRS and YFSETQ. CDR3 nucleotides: TGCGCCAGCAGCTTAGGACAGGTCGACACTGAAGCTTTCTTT. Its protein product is CASSLGQVDTEAFF.

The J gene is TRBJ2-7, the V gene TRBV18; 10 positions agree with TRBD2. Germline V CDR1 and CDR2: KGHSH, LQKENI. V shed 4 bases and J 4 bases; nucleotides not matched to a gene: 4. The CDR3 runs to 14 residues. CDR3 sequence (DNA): TGTGCCAGCTCACTAAGCGGGGGGGCGTACGAGCAGTACTTC. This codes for CASSLSGGAYEQYF.

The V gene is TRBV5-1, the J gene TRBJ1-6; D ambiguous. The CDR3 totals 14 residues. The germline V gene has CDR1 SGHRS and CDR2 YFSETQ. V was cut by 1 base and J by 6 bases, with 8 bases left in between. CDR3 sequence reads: CASSLSSANSPLHF. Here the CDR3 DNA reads TGCGCCAGCAGCTTGTCCAGCGCTAATTCACCCCTCCACTTT.

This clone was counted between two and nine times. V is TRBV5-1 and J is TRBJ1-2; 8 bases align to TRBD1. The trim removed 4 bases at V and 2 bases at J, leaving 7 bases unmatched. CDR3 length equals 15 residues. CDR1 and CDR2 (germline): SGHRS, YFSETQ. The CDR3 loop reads CASSKDRGLNYGYTF. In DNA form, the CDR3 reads TGCGCCAGCAGCAAAGACAGGGGACTAAACTATGGCTACACCTTC.

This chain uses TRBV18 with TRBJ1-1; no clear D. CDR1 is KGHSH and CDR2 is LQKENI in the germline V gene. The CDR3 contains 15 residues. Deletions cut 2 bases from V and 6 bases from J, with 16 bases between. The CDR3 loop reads CASSPGQTSLSEAFF. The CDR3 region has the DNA TGTGCCAGCTCACCAGGCCAGACCTCATTATCTGAAGCTTTCTTT.

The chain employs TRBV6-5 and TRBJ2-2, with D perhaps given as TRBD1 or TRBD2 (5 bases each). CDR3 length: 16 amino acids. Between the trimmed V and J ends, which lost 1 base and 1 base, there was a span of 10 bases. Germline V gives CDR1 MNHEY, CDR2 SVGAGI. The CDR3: CASSYWGKRNTGELFF. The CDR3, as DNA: TGTGCCAGCAGTTACTGGGGGAAGAGGAACACCGGGGAGCTGTTTTTT.

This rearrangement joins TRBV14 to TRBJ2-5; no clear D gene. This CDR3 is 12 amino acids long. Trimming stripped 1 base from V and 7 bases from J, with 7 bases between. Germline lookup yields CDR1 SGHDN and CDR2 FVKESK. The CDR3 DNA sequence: TGTGCCAGCAGCCAAGCTTCTGGGACCCAGTACTTC. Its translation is CASSQASGTQYF.

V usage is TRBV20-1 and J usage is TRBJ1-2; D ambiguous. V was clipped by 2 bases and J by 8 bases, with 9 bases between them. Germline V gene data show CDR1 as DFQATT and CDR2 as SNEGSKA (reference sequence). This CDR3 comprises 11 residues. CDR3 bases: TGCAGTGCTAGACCCCGGTACGGCTACACCTTC. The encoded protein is CSARPRYGYTF.

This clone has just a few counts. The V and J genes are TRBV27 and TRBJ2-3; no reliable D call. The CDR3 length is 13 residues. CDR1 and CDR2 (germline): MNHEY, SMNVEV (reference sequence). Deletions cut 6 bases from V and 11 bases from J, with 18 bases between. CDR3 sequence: CASSTTGPPRQYF. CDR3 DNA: TGTGCCAGCAGCACAACGGGTCCGCCCAGGCAGTATTTT.

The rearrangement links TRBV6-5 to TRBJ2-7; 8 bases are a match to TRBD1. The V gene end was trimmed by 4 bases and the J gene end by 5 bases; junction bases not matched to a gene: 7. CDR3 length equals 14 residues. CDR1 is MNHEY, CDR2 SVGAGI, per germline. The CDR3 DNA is TGTGCCAGCAGTTTTCGACAGGGGATCAACGAGCAGTACTTC. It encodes CASSFRQGINEQYF.

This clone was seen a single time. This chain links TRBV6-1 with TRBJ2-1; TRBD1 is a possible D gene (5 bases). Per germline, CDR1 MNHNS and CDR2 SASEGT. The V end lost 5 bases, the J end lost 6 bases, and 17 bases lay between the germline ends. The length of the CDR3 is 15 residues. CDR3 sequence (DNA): TGTGCCAGCAGTCCGTCCTGGGGCGTACTCAATGAGCAGTTCTTC. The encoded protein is CASSPSWGVLNEQFF.

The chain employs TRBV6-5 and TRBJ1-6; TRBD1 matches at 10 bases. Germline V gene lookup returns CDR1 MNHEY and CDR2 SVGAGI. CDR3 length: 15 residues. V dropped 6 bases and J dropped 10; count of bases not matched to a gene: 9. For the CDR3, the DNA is TGTGCCAGCAGCGGGAGACAGGGGGCCAGATCACCCCTCCACTTT. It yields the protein CASSGRQGARSPLHF.

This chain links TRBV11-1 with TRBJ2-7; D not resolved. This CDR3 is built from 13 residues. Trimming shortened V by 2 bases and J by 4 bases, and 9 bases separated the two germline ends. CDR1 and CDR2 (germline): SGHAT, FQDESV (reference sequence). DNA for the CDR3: TGTGCCAGCAGCTTACCGGGCCGGTACGAGCAGTACTTC. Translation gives CASSLPGRYEQYF.

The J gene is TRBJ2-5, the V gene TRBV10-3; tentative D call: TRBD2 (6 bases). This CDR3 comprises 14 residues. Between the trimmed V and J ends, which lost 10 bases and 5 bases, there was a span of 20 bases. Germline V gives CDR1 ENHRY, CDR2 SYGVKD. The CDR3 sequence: CATAGTGGRETQYF. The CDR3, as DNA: TGTGCCACCGCCGGGACTGGTGGACGGGAGACCCAGTACTTC.

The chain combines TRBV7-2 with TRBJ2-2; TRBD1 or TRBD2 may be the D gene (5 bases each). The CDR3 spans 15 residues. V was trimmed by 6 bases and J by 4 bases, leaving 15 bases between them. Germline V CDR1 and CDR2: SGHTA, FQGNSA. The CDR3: CASRPPGRLTGELFF. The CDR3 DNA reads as TGTGCCAGCAGGCCTCCGGGACGTCTCACCGGGGAGCTGTTTTTT.

The CDR3 here is CASSLSPAGVNTEAFF. The CDR3 DNA is TGTGCCAGCAGCCTCAGCCCCGCGGGGGTGAACACTGAAGCTTTCTTT. The J gene is TRBJ1-1, the V gene TRBV7-2; possibly TRBD1 for D (5 bases). V was shortened by 5 bases and J by 0 bases, with 16 bases between the two germline ends. In germline, CDR1 is SGHTA, CDR2 FQGNSA. CDR3 size: 16 residues.

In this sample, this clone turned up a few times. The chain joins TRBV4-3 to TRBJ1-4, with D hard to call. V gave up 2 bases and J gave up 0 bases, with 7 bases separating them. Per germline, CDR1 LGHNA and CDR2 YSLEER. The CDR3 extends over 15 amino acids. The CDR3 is CASSQNPATNEKLFF. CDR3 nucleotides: TGCGCCAGCAGCCAAAACCCTGCAACTAATGAAAAACTGTTTTTT.

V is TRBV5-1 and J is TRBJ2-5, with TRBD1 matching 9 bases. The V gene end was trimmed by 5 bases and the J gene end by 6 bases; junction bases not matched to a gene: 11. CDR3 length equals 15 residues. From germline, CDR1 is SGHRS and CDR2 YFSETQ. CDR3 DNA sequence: TGCGCCAGCAGTAATGGACAGGGGAATGTACAGACCCAGTACTTC. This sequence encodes CASSNGQGNVQTQYF.

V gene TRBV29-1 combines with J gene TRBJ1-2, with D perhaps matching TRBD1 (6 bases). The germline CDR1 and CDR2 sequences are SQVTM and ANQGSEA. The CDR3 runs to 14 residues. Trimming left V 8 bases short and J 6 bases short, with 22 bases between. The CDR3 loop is CSSQWGTGLDGYTF. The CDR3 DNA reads TGCAGCTCCCAATGGGGTACAGGGTTGGATGGCTACACCTTC.

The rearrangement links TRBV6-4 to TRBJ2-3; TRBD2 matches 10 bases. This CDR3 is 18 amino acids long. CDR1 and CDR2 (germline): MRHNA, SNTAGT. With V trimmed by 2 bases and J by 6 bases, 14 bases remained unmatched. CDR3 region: CASSDEHSGGTLADTQYF. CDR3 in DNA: TGTGCCAGCAGTGACGAGCATAGCGGGGGGACGCTAGCCGATACGCAGTATTTT.

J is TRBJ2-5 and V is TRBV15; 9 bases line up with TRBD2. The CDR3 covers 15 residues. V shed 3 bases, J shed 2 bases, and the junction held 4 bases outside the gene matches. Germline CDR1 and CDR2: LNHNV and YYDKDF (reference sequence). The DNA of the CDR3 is TGTGCCACCAGCAGTTGGACTAGCGAGCAAGAGACCCAGTACTTC. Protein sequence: CATSSWTSEQETQYF.

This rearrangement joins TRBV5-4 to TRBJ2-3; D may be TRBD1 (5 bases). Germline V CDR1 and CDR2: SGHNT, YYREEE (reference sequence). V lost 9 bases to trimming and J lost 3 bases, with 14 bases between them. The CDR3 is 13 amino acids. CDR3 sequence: CAIQRQGTDTQYF. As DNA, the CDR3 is TGTGCCATCCAGCGTCAGGGAACAGATACGCAGTATTTT.

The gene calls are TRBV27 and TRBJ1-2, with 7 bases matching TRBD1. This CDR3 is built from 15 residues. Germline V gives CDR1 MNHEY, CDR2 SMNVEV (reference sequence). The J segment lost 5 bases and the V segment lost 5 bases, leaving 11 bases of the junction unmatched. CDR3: CASSNNAGGDYGYTF. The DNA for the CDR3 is TGTGCCAGCAGTAACAACGCAGGGGGGGATTATGGCTACACCTTC.

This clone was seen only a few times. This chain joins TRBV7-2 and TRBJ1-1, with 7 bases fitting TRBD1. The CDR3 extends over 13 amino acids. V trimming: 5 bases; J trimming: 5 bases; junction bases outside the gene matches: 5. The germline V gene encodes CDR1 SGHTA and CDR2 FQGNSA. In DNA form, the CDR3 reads TGTGCCAGCAGCCAGGGGGGTAGGACTGAAGCTTTCTTT. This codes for CASSQGGRTEAFF.

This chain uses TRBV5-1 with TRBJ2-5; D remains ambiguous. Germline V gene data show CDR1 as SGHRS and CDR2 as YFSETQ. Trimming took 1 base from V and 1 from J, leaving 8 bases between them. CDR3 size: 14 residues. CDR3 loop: CASSLRLGQETQYF. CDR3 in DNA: TGCGCCAGCAGCTTGAGATTGGGCCAAGAGACCCAGTACTTC. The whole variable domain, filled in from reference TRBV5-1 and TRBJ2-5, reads KAGVTQTPRYLIKTRGQQVTLSCSPISGHRSVSWYQQTPGQGLQFLFEYFSETQRNKGNFPGRFSGRQFSNSRSEMNVSTLELGDSALYLCASSLRLGQETQYFGPGTRLLVL.

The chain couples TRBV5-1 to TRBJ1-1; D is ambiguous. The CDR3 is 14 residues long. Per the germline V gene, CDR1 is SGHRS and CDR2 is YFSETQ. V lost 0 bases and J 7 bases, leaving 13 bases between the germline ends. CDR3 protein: CASSLDGQLREAFF. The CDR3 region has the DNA TGCGCCAGCAGCTTGGATGGGCAGCTGCGTGAAGCTTTCTTT.

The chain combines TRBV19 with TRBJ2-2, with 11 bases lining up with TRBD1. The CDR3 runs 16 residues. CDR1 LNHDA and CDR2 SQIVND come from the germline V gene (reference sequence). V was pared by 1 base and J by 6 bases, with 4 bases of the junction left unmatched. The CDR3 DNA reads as TGTGCCAGTAGTATAGGGACAGGGGGCATGTCCGGGGAGCTGTTTTTT. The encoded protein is CASSIGTGGMSGELFF.

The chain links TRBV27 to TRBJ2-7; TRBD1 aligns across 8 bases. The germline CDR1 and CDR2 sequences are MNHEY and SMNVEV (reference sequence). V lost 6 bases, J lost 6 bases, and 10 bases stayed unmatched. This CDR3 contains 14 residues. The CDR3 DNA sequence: TGTGCCAGCAGGTGGACCGGGACAGGTAGCGAGCAGTACTTC. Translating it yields CASRWTGTGSEQYF.